One T cell receptor (beta chain) is described in this entry. The source of the sample is a study of blood T cell repertoires in COVID-19. As originally analysed: By means of reference gene primer amplification, nucleated cell counts were estimated. This table comes from immunoSEQ multiplex PCR, and its TCRdb copy is limited to in-frame clones, with some not included. The V and J calls and the clone size are those of that table, but D and trimming were determined from the DNA. The sample shows roughly 150,000 clones, approximately 80% of them seen only once. The CDR3 spans 15 residues. Germline values: CDR1 SGHKS, CDR2 YYEKEE (reference sequence). Between the trimmed V and J ends, which lost 4 bases and 7 bases, there was a span of 15 bases. Participant-reported clinical history was the basis for cohort assignment. Someone with COVID-19 had been met by exposed participants within 2 weeks before study entry.

This TCR was recovered from a man in his sixties or seventies who had been exposed to COVID-19. Sequenced material: PBMCs or T cells enriched from blood (not recorded which). The rearrangement links TRBV5-5 to TRBJ1-6; a possible D gene is TRBD1 (5 bases). CDR3 protein: CASSPTGGMNSPLHF. DNA for the CDR3: TGTGCCAGCAGCCCCACCGGGGGTATGAATTCACCCCTCCACTTT.